This T cell receptor beta chain originates from a study of cytomegalovirus exposure and HLA in healthy donors. The study, taken as a whole, reports: The investigators catalogued about 170 TCR beta chains as cytomegalovirus-associated. CMV serostatus was the only recorded immune exposure for donors.

Between the trimmed V and J ends, which lost 4 bases and 6 bases, there was a span of 16 bases. This CDR3 has 15 amino acids. Germline CDR1 MNHEY, CDR2 SVGAGI. In the PCR, 60 Vbeta and 13 Jbeta primers were used. Assay used: immunoSEQ multiplex PCR; TCRdb lists only in-frame clones, some missing. The sample includes about 80,000 clones, over 70% seen only once; the top ten take about 30%. The study sampled nominally healthy donors, though unrecorded immune exposures were likely. Concerning this clone: Its antigen remains unidentified.

The genes are TRBV6-5 and TRBJ2-1; D is perhaps TRBD1 (7 bases). The TCR sequence derives from a man aged 45 to 65 in good health and CMV-seropositive. Specimen: PBMCs. Here the CDR3 DNA reads TGTGCCAGCAGTTTTGGGCAGGGGGGTTTCAATGAGCAGTTCTTC. The encoded protein is CASSFGQGGFNEQFF.